The sequence of this T cell receptor beta chain was determined in a study of CD8 T cells in Susac syndrome. Study summary: Intravenous immunoglobulin alone or corticosteroids were being given to patients with Susac syndrome at blood draw, unless they were therapy-naive. Study-level findings and limits: The CD4+ T cell repertoires in Susac syndrome were not clonally expanded.

A remark on this clonotype: The antigen is undetermined.

After extraction with the RNeasy kit, roughly 0.5 to 1 ug of the RNA was reverse transcribed using random hexamers. In TCRdb, the immunoSEQ multiplex PCR reads were re-called with MiXCR into one record per CDR3 protein. The data show hundreds of thousands of distinct CDR3 sequences, almost 97% seen once. The diagnostic criteria for definite or probable disease, as recently defined, were met by the patients with Susac syndrome. The V end was cut by 7 bases, the J end by 9 bases, with 13 bases between. CDR3 length: 12 amino acids. Germline lookup yields CDR1 SNHLY and CDR2 FYNNEI. The chain combines TRBV2 with TRBJ2-1, with D tentatively TRBD2 (5 bases). The clonotype was recovered from a human donor with Susac syndrome. The sample was CD4+ T cells from PBMCs. The CDR3 DNA reads as TGTGCCAGCAAGAGGGATCCGGTTGAGCAGTTCTTC. Translated, it gives CASKRDPVEQFF.